Each of the 14 T cell receptor beta chains below was sequenced from the same sample in a study of cytomegalovirus exposure and HLA in healthy donors. PCR was performed using 60 Vbeta and 13 Jbeta primers. Sequencing was performed with immunoSEQ multiplex PCR; in TCRdb, only in-frame clones are kept and a portion is missing. The table for this sample gives some 110,000 clones. Input material: PBMCs. These receptors were collected from a man aged 30-40 years in good health and CMV-seronegative.

This sequence joins TRBV7-9 and TRBJ2-7, with no clear D. There are 12 residues in the CDR3. Trimming left V 5 bases short and J 9 bases short, with 14 bases between. Germline V gene sequence: CDR1 SEHNR, CDR2 FQNEAQ (reference sequence). CDR3 sequence (DNA): TGTGCCAGCAGCCCCCTTAATCGGGTGCAGTACTTC. Translated, it gives CASSPLNRVQYF.

The genes are TRBV29-1 and TRBJ1-3; D not resolved. Germline values: CDR1 SQVTM, CDR2 ANQGSEA. V shed 2 bases and J shed 0 bases, with 8 bases lying between them. The length of the CDR3 is 14 residues. CDR3 coding DNA: TGCAGCGTTGAATTGGGCAGCTCTGGAAACACCATATATTTT. Its protein product is CSVELGSSGNTIYF. Full variable domain (rest looked up from reference TRBV29-1 and TRBJ1-3): SAVISQKPSRDICQRGTSLTIQCQVDSQVTMMFWYRQQPGQSLTLIATANQGSEATYESGFVIDKFPISRPNLTFSTLTVSNMSPEDSSIYLCSVELGSSGNTIYFGEGSWLTVV.

The J gene is TRBJ1-3, the V gene TRBV10-3; no reliable D call. The germline V and J ends were trimmed by 5 bases and 2 bases, with 19 bases remaining between them. The CDR3 loop spans 17 amino acids. Germline lookup yields CDR1 ENHRY and CDR2 SYGVKD. The CDR3 loop is CAISTNQVLRPGNTIYF. Here the CDR3 DNA reads TGTGCCATCAGTACAAATCAGGTCCTGAGACCTGGAAACACCATATATTTT.

Notes on this clone: The sample holds other DNA sequences that translate to the same CDR3. This chain uses TRBV15 with TRBJ2-2; D is unresolved. The CDR3 extends over 14 amino acids. Trimming pared 0 bases from V and 5 bases from J, leaving 7 bases between. From germline, CDR1 is LNHNV and CDR2 YYDKDF (reference sequence). CDR3 sequence reads: CATSRDPTTGELFF. The CDR3, as DNA: TGTGCCACCAGCAGAGATCCCACAACCGGGGAGCTGTTTTTT.

The chain recombines TRBV27 with TRBJ2-3, with TRBD1 identical over 7 bases. The junction had 6 bases not matched to a gene; V was cut back by 6 bases and J by 0 bases. The CDR3 totals 15 residues. The germline V gene encodes CDR1 MNHEY and CDR2 SMNVEV (reference sequence). CDR3: CASSRQGLSTDTQYF. CDR3 bases: TGTGCCAGCAGCCGACAGGGCCTAAGCACAGATACGCAGTATTTT.

The rearrangement links TRBV28 to TRBJ1-4; 8 nucleotides agree with TRBD1. V lost 3 bases to trimming and J lost 7 bases; unmatched junction nucleotides: 7. Germline lookup yields CDR1 MDHEN and CDR2 SYDVKM. The CDR3 covers 15 residues. DNA of the CDR3: TGTGCCAGCAGTTTCGACAGGGGTAGGGGTGAAAAACTGTTTTTT. Residues: CASSFDRGRGEKLFF.

The chain has TRBV7-8 and TRBJ2-5, with 7 bases matching TRBD2. Germline CDR1 and CDR2: SGHVS and FQNEAQ. After removal of 4 bases from V and 5 bases from J, the junction contained 13 bases not matched to a gene. The CDR3 covers 16 residues. The CDR3 DNA reads TGTGCCAGCAGCTCGTGGATAGCGGGTGCGGGGGAGACCCAGTACTTC. Translation: CASSSWIAGAGETQYF.

The chain links TRBV29-1 to TRBJ2-4; D possibly corresponds to TRBD2 (6 bases). In germline, CDR1 is SQVTM, CDR2 ANQGSEA. CDR3 size: 14 residues. The V and J ends lost 6 bases and 0 bases respectively, with 12 bases between them. In DNA, the CDR3 is TGCAGCGTGGGGACGGGGGTAGCCAAAAACATTCAGTACTTC. Residues: CSVGTGVAKNIQYF.

The chain couples TRBV7-9 to TRBJ1-4; maybe TRBD1 (5 bases). The CDR3 is 15 amino acids. V was pared by 5 bases and J by 8 bases, with 18 bases between. Germline CDR1 is SEHNR and CDR2 is FQNEAQ (reference sequence). CDR3 nucleotides: TGTGCCAGCAGCCTCGCGGGGGTGGCCGGAGAAAAACTGTTTTTT. Its translation is CASSLAGVAGEKLFF.

The chain couples TRBV14 to TRBJ2-2, with TRBD2 identical over 9 bases. This CDR3 spans 15 amino acids. Germline CDR1 is SGHDN and CDR2 is FVKESK. The junction had 1 base not matched to a gene; V was cut back by 1 base and J by 4 bases. CDR3 protein: CASSQVAGVTGELFF. CDR3 DNA: TGTGCCAGCAGCCAAGTAGCGGGAGTCACCGGGGAGCTGTTTTTT.

J is TRBJ2-3 and V is TRBV9; 10 bases fit TRBD2. The CDR3 has 18 residues. Trimming removed 2 bases from V and 2 bases from J; junction bases left unmatched: 11. Per germline, CDR1 SGDLS and CDR2 YYNGEE. CDR3 in amino acids: CASSVTSGNLADTDTQYF. DNA for the CDR3: TGTGCCAGCAGCGTTACTAGCGGGAATTTGGCGGACACAGATACGCAGTATTTT.

This chain links TRBV6-1 with TRBJ2-7; 10 bases map to TRBD1. The CDR3 loop spans 12 amino acids. The ends lost 10 bases at V and 2 bases at J; junction bases unmatched: 2. Germline V gene lookup returns CDR1 MNHNS and CDR2 SASEGT. The CDR3 region is CATGQGAYEQYF. For the CDR3, the DNA is TGTGCCACCGGACAGGGGGCCTACGAGCAGTACTTC.

The chain combines TRBV30 with TRBJ2-2; TRBD1 matches at 8 bases. Germline loops: CDR1 GTSNPN, CDR2 SVGIG (reference sequence). The CDR3 has 12 residues. The junction had 6 bases not matched to a gene; V was cut back by 8 bases and J by 7 bases. CDR3: CARIQGDGELFF. As DNA, the CDR3 is TGTGCCCGCATACAGGGGGACGGGGAGCTGTTTTTT.

This chain links TRBV27 with TRBJ2-2, with 8 positions matching TRBD1. Germline CDR1 reads MNHEY; CDR2 reads SMNVEV (reference sequence). This CDR3 region has 14 residues. V was pared by 8 bases and J by 7 bases, with 9 bases of the junction left unmatched. CDR3 DNA: TGTGCCAGCCGGCGGCCAGGGGGCATCGGGGAGCTGTTTTTT. It is translated as CASRRPGGIGELFF.